This TCR beta chain was identified during a study of T-cell reconstitution after alpha-beta-depleted transplantation in children. This clonotype was detected only a few times. Trimming cost V 5 bases and J 5 bases, with 21 bases left between them. Germline loops: CDR1 SGHVS, CDR2 FNYEAQ. The CDR3 length is 16 residues. As it was prepared, the TCRbeta library received unique molecular identifiers. TCRdb re-derived calls from the PCR reads in MiXCR, one entry per CDR3 protein. Of some 300,000 distinct CDR3 sequences in the sample, 9% to 12% were seen once. This TCR was sampled from a human donor who donated a stem cell graft to a child with acute lymphoblastic leukemia. The chain joins TRBV7-6 to TRBJ2-5; possible D gene TRBD1, 6 bases. The sample consisted of PBMCs from the stem cell graft donor, taken from the stem cell graft. Written as DNA, the CDR3 is TGTGCCAGCAGCGTAACTTCACGGGACACTCTTGAGACCCAGTACTTC. It specifies CASSVTSRDTLETQYF.